This T cell receptor (beta chain) was captured in a study of blood T cell repertoires in COVID-19. The protocol was immunoSEQ multiplex PCR, while the TCRdb copy is restricted to in-frame clones and leaves out a portion. The sample carries some 120,000 clones, 85% recorded once. The CDR3 is made up of 15 amino acids. V lost 2 bases and J lost 3, with 12 bases in between. Germline CDR1 is SNHLY and CDR2 is FYNNEI. Specimen: peripheral blood. The receptor was derived from a man older than 75 with active or convalescent COVID-19. The V gene is TRBV2, the J gene TRBJ2-3; TRBD2 is a possible D gene (6 bases). The CDR3 spells CASSELVRGTDTQYF. CDR3 sequence (DNA): TGTGCCAGCAGTGAACTAGTTCGGGGGACAGATACGCAGTATTTT.